The T cell receptor beta chain described here comes from a study of T cells after yellow fever vaccination. Study information: Preparation of the low-cell-number fractions used SMART-Seq v4 Ultra Low Input.

This CDR3 has 15 residues. The V end lost 6 bases, the J end lost 4 bases, and 16 bases lay between the germline ends. Per the germline V gene, CDR1 is MNHEY and CDR2 is SVGEGT. The 5'RACE template-switching step produced TCR cDNA and added a universal primer site and UMIs. MiXCR was run by TCRdb on the 5' RACE reads, yielding one entry per CDR3 protein. This table has about 210,000 distinct CDR3 sequences, approximately 6.7% appearing once. Study results and limitations: Most primary-vaccination clones recurred post-booster (approximately 96% CD4, roughly 90% CD8).

This clonotype was observed many times. Its antigen is unknown. This clonotype was obtained from a man aged 25-45 years who received the YFV17D yellow fever vaccine. The gene calls are TRBV6-2 or TRBV6-3 and TRBJ2-1; TRBD2 might be the D (6 bases). The input for sequencing was CD4+ T cells sorted from PBMCs, taken on the day of the yellow fever booster vaccination. CDR3: CASRKAGLQYNEQFF. CDR3 DNA sequence: TGTGCCAGCAGGAAAGCGGGCCTTCAGTACAATGAGCAGTTCTTC.